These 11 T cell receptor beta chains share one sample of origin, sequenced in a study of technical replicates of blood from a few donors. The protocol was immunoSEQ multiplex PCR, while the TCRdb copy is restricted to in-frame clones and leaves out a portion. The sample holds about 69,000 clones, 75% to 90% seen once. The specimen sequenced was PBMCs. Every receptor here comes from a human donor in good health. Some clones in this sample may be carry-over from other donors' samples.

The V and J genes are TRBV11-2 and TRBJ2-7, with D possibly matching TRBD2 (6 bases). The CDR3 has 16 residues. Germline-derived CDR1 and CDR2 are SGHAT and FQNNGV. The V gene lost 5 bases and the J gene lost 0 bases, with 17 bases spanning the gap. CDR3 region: CASSGTRTGSSYEQYF. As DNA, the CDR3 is TGTGCCAGCAGCGGGACTCGGACCGGGAGCTCCTACGAGCAGTACTTC.

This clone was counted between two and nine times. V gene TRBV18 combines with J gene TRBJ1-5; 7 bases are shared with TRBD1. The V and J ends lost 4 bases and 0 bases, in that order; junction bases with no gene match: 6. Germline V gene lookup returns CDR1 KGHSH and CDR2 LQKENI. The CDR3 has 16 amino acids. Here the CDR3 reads CASSLATGVSNQPQHF. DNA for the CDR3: TGTGCCAGCTCACTAGCTACAGGGGTTAGCAATCAGCCCCAGCATTTT.

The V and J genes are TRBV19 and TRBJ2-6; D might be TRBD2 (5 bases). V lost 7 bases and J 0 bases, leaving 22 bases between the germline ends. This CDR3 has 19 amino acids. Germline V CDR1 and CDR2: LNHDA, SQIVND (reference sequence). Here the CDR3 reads CASTLEGLRGFSGANVLTF. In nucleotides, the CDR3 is TGTGCCAGTACTCTAGAGGGTCTTCGAGGGTTCTCTGGGGCCAACGTCCTGACTTTC.

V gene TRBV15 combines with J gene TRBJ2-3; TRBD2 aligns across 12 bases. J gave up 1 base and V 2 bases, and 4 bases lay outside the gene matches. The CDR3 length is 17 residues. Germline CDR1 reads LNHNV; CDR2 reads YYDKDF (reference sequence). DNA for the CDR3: TGTGCCACCAGCAGAACTAGCGGGGGGCGTCGCACAGATACGCAGTATTTT. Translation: CATSRTSGGRRTDTQYF.

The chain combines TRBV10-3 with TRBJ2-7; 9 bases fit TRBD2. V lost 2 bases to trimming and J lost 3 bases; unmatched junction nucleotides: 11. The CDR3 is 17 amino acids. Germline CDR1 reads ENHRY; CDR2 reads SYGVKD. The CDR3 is CAISERLADSWLYEQYF. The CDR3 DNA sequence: TGTGCCATCAGTGAGAGACTAGCGGACAGCTGGCTCTACGAGCAGTACTTC.

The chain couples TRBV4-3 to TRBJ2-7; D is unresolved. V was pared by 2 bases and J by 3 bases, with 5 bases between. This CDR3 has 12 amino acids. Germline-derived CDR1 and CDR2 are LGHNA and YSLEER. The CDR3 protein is CASSQSSYEQYF. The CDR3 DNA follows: TGCGCCAGCAGCCAATCTAGCTACGAGCAGTACTTC.

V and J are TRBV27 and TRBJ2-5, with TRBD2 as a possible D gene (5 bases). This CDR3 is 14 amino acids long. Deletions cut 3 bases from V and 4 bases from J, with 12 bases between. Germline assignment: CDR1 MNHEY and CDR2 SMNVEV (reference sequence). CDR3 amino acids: CASSFDYSRETQYF. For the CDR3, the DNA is TGTGCCAGCAGTTTTGACTATTCTCGAGAGACCCAGTACTTC.

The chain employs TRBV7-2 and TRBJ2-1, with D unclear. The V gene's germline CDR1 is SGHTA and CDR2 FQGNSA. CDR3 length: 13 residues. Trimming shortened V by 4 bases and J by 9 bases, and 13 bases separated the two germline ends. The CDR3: CASSSYLAVEQFF. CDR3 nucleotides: TGTGCCAGCAGCTCGTACTTAGCTGTTGAGCAGTTCTTC.

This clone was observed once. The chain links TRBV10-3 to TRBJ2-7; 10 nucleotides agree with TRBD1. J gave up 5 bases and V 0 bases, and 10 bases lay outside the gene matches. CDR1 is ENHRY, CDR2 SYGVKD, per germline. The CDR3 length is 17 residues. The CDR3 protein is CAISESRDRGVRDEQYF. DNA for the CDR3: TGTGCCATCAGTGAGTCCCGGGACAGGGGTGTGAGGGACGAGCAGTACTTC.

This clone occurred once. The CDR3 region is CASSNTGSYEQYF. CDR3 nucleotides: TGCGCCAGCAGTAATACGGGGTCCTACGAGCAGTACTTC. The V call is TRBV5-1, the J call TRBJ2-7, with a tentative D call TRBD2 (5 bases). Trimming stripped 5 bases from V and 1 base from J, with 10 bases between. The CDR3 length is 13 residues. CDR1 and CDR2 (germline): SGHRS, YFSETQ.

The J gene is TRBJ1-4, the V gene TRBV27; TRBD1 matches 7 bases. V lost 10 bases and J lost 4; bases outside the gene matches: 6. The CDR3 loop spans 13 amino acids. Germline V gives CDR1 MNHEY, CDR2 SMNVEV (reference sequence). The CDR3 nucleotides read TGTGCCACCCGGGACAGTTATAATGAAAAACTGTTTTTT. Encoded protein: CATRDSYNEKLFF.